These 21 T cell receptor beta chains came from one sample sequenced in a study of OX40 agonist ivuxolimab in advanced cancers. Sequencing was performed with immunoSEQ multiplex PCR; in TCRdb, only in-frame clones are kept and a portion is missing. Counted here are approximately 58,000 clones, 79% occurring once; the ten biggest clones make up 2% to 2.5%. Sequencing was performed on CD4+ or CD8+ T cells sorted from blood, taken in a trial of the OX40 agonist ivuxolimab. The receptors come from an adult with an advanced solid tumor such as melanoma, head and neck, liver or kidney cancer.

The chain is built from TRBV29-1 and TRBJ1-5, with 10 bases identical to TRBD1. V lost 5 bases to trimming and J lost 4 bases; unmatched junction nucleotides: 2. The CDR3 is made up of 13 amino acids. Germline CDR1 reads SQVTM; CDR2 reads ANQGSEA. Here the CDR3 reads CSVRTGGNQPQHF. The CDR3 coding sequence is TGCAGCGTTCGGACAGGGGGTAATCAGCCCCAGCATTTT.

Worth noting for this clone: The junction differs from germline at one of its ends, possibly a read error. V is TRBV7-1 and J is TRBJ1-1; 7 bases match TRBD1. TRBV7-1 is recorded as an ORF, its role being uncertain. The CDR3 has 14 amino acids. CDR3 coding DNA: TGTGCCAGCAGCTTCCAGGGGGGGAACGCTGAAGCTTTCTTT. Its protein is CASSFQGGNAEAFF.

This clone was seen a single time. This chain uses TRBV2 with TRBJ2-7, with 14 bases that match TRBD2. This CDR3 has 14 residues. V was clipped by 10 bases and J by 3 bases; unmatched bases: 5. In germline, CDR1 is SNHLY, CDR2 FYNNEI. The CDR3 reads CATSGLAGGYEQYF. CDR3 DNA: TGTGCCACCTCAGGACTAGCGGGGGGCTACGAGCAGTACTTC.

V gene TRBV7-2 combines with J gene TRBJ1-1; D possibly corresponds to TRBD1 (5 bases). Germline CDR1 reads SGHTA; CDR2 reads FQGNSA. CDR3 length: 14 amino acids. V was pared by 5 bases and J by 0 bases, with 10 bases between. Written as DNA, the CDR3 is TGTGCCAGCAGCGCGGGACTGATGAACACTGAAGCTTTCTTT. Translating gives CASSAGLMNTEAFF.

The rearrangement joins TRBV18 to TRBJ2-3; D uncertain. The CDR3 contains 12 residues. Germline V gives CDR1 KGHSH, CDR2 LQKENI. Trimming left V 2 bases short and J 5 bases short, with 5 bases between. In nucleotides, the CDR3 is TGTGCCAGCTCACCATTTGGAGATACGCAGTATTTT. It codes for CASSPFGDTQYF.

The chain uses TRBV28 and TRBJ1-2, with 7 bases lining up with TRBD1. Trimming cost V 2 bases and J 4 bases; bases outside gene matches: 10. This CDR3 spans 16 amino acids. Germline V gives CDR1 MDHEN, CDR2 SYDVKM. In nucleotides, the CDR3 is TGTGCCAGCAGTTTAGGGGGAGGGGGCGCGACCTATGGCTACACCTTC. It specifies CASSLGGGGATYGYTF.

V is TRBV5-8 and J is TRBJ1-6, with D maybe TRBD1 (5 bases). V was shortened by 2 bases and J by 9 bases, with 15 bases between the two germline ends. The length of the CDR3 is 15 residues. Per the germline V gene, CDR1 is SGHTS and CDR2 is YDEGEE. Here the CDR3 reads CASSFLFGGTSPLHF. The CDR3 DNA sequence: TGTGCCAGCAGCTTCTTATTTGGGGGGACTTCACCCCTCCACTTT. The whole variable domain, filled in from reference TRBV5-8 and TRBJ1-6, reads EAGVTQSPTHLIKTRGQQATLRCSPISGHTSVYWYQQALGLGLQFLLWYDEGEERNRGNFPPRFSGRQFPNYSSELNVNALELEDSALYLCASSFLFGGTSPLHFGNGTRLTVT.

The chain uses TRBV7-9 and TRBJ2-4; D call uncertain. The length of the CDR3 is 12 residues. V lost 1 base to trimming and J lost 10 bases, with 8 bases between them. Germline loops: CDR1 SEHNR, CDR2 FQNEAQ (reference sequence). The CDR3 spells CASSLGGVIQYF. The CDR3 bases are TGTGCCAGCAGCTTAGGTGGGGTGATTCAGTACTTC.

Only one count was recorded for this clone. This chain joins TRBV4-2 and TRBJ2-7; 13 bases are shared with TRBD2. The V and J ends lost 4 bases and 5 bases, in that order; junction bases with no gene match: 5. Germline V gene data show CDR1 as LGHNA and CDR2 as YNFKEQ. The CDR3 loop spans 15 amino acids. CDR3 bases: TGTGCCAGCAGCCCTCGGACTAGCGGGAGAGACGAGCAGTACTTC. It translates to CASSPRTSGRDEQYF.

The chain uses TRBV12-5 and TRBJ1-6, with D possibly TRBD1 on 6 matching bases. CDR3 length equals 15 residues. V dropped 6 bases and J dropped 4 bases, with 13 bases sitting between them. Germline CDR1 LGHNT, CDR2 FRNRAP. Written as DNA, the CDR3 is TGTGCTAGTGGCCATTTCGACAGGTATAATTCACCCCTCCACTTT. Protein: CASGHFDRYNSPLHF. Together with reference TRBV12-5 and TRBJ1-6, the CDR3 gives the full variable domain: DARVTQTPRHKVTEMGQEVTMRCQPILGHNTVFWYRQTMMQGLELLAYFRNRAPLDDSGMPKDRFSAEMPDATLATLKIQPSEPRDSAVYFCASGHFDRYNSPLHFGNGTRLTVT.

Comment on this clone: One end of the junction does not line up with germline, which may come from a read error. J is TRBJ2-5 and V is TRBV19; D not certain. Per germline, CDR1 LNHDA and CDR2 SQIVND (reference sequence). The CDR3 consists of 10 residues. The CDR3 bases are TGTGCCAGTGGGGAAGAGAGCCAGTACTTC. This sequence encodes CASGEESQYF.

This clone was seen only a few times. The genes are TRBV10-2 and TRBJ2-3; D gene uncertain. Trimming took 6 bases from V and 5 from J, leaving 6 bases between them. CDR1 WSHSY and CDR2 SAAADI come from the germline V gene. This CDR3 is 11 amino acids long. The DNA for the CDR3 is TGCGCCAGCAGAGGCGGAGATACGCAGTATTTT. Its protein is CASRGGDTQYF.

The chain is built from TRBV14 and TRBJ2-7, with D possibly TRBD1 on 5 matching bases. CDR3 length equals 15 residues. V gave up 1 base and J gave up 2 bases, with 12 bases separating them. The germline gives CDR1 SGHDN, CDR2 FVKESK. CDR3 in amino acids: CASSQGRQGPYEQYF. CDR3 in DNA: TGTGCCAGCAGCCAAGGACGGCAGGGCCCCTACGAGCAGTACTTC.

Of note for this clone: A read error may account for a junction end that differs from germline. The rearrangement links TRBV7-2 to TRBJ2-7, with 11 bases identical to TRBD2. CDR1 is SGHTA and CDR2 is FQGNSA in the germline V gene. This CDR3 spans 18 amino acids. The chain's CDR3 is CASSLAGTSGTKSYEQYF. CDR3 coding DNA: TGTGCCAGCAGCCTAGCCGGGACTAGCGGAACCAAATCCTACGAGCAGTACTTC.

The V gene is TRBV7-2, the J gene TRBJ2-2; TRBD1 aligns across 9 bases. The germline V gene encodes CDR1 SGHTA and CDR2 FQGNSA. This CDR3 contains 14 residues. V lost 6 bases and J lost 3; bases outside the gene matches: 2. The CDR3 spells CASRGQGYTGELFF. CDR3 DNA: TGTGCCAGCAGAGGACAGGGGTACACCGGGGAGCTGTTTTTT. The variable domain in full, with the rest retrieved from reference TRBV7-2 and TRBJ2-2, is GAGVSQSPSNKVTEKGKDVELRCDPISGHTALYWYRQSLGQGLEFLIYFQGNSAPDKSGLPSDRFSAERTGGSVSTLTIQRTQQEDSAVYLCASRGQGYTGELFFGEGSRLTVL.

This chain links TRBV5-4 with TRBJ1-1; possibly TRBD1 for D (6 bases). The germline V and J ends were trimmed by 0 bases and 3 bases, with 18 bases remaining between them. The CDR3 has 17 residues. Germline V lookup: CDR1 SGHNT, CDR2 YYREEE (reference sequence). The CDR3 region has the DNA TGTGCCAGCAGCTTGGGTCGGGGGCGTCTTGGGGACACTGAAGCTTTCTTT. It encodes CASSLGRGRLGDTEAFF.

The chain uses TRBV30 and TRBJ2-2; D remains ambiguous. CDR3 length equals 13 residues. Deletions cut 4 bases from V and 3 bases from J, with 9 bases between. Looked up from germline, CDR1 is GTSNPN and CDR2 is SVGIG (reference sequence). The CDR3 sequence: CAWMHFYTGELFF. The CDR3 coding sequence is TGTGCCTGGATGCACTTCTACACCGGGGAGCTGTTTTTT.

The V call is TRBV5-1, the J call TRBJ2-2; no definite D call. Germline CDR1 is SGHRS and CDR2 is YFSETQ. Trimming took 0 bases from V and 1 from J, leaving 10 bases between them. The CDR3 is 16 residues long. CDR3 loop: CASSLGPVMNTGELFF. CDR3 nucleotide sequence: TGCGCCAGCAGCTTGGGGCCGGTGATGAACACCGGGGAGCTGTTTTTT.

The J gene is TRBJ2-5, the V gene TRBV2; TRBD1 matches at 7 bases. CDR3 length: 14 amino acids. V shed 8 bases, J shed 4 bases, and the junction held 10 bases outside the gene matches. Germline assignment: CDR1 SNHLY and CDR2 FYNNEI. The DNA for the CDR3 is TGTGCCAGCGAGGAAGACAGGGTGAGAGAGACCCAGTACTTC. The encoded protein is CASEEDRVRETQYF. Full variable domain (remainder filled in from reference TRBV2 and TRBJ2-5): EPEVTQTPSHQVTQMGQEVILRCVPISNHLYFYWYRQILGQKVEFLVSFYNNEISEKSEIFDDQFSVERPDGSNFTLKIRSTKLEDSAMYFCASEEDRVRETQYFGPGTRLLVL.

This clone came up a few times. The rearrangement joins TRBV5-5 to TRBJ1-2; D is uncertain. Trimming cost V 2 bases and J 1 base, with 9 bases left between them. CDR3 size: 14 residues. CDR1 and CDR2 from the germline V gene are SGHKS and YYEKEE (reference sequence). The CDR3 nucleotides read TGTGCCAGCAGCTTACAGTCCGTTAACTATGGCTACACCTTC. Protein: CASSLQSVNYGYTF.

The chain employs TRBV6-1 and TRBJ2-7, with TRBD2 identical over 7 bases. Germline loops: CDR1 MNHNS, CDR2 SASEGT. The CDR3 contains 13 residues. V gave up 3 bases and J gave up 3 bases; unmatched junction bases: 2. CDR3 region: CASSDRTSYEQYF. In DNA, the CDR3 is TGTGCCAGCAGTGATCGGACTAGCTACGAGCAGTACTTC.